One and the same sample provided the 23 T cell receptor beta chains below, sequenced in a study of cytomegalovirus exposure and HLA in healthy donors. The PCR employed 60 Vbeta primers together with 13 Jbeta primers. The data were produced by immunoSEQ multiplex PCR, yet TCRdb's version contains in-frame clones alone and is incomplete. The sample holds about 40,000 clones, roughly 64% seen once. The sequencing sample was made of PBMCs. The receptors come from a man in his sixties in good health and CMV-seropositive.

The rearrangement links TRBV5-6 to TRBJ2-3, with unresolved D. The V end lost 1 base, the J end lost 1 base, and 4 bases lay between the germline ends. This CDR3 has 13 residues. Germline CDR1 SGHDT, CDR2 YYEEEE. CDR3 coding DNA: TGTGCCAGCAGCTTGCGGGGCACAGATACGCAGTATTTT. It encodes CASSLRGTDTQYF.

The genes are TRBV30 and TRBJ2-7; 7 bases line up with TRBD2. Germline assignment: CDR1 GTSNPN and CDR2 SVGIG (reference sequence). This CDR3 has 15 residues. The trim removed 0 bases at V and 1 base at J, leaving 6 bases unmatched. The CDR3 protein is CAWSVREDGSYEQYF. The DNA of the CDR3 is TGTGCCTGGAGTGTACGGGAGGACGGGTCCTACGAGCAGTACTTC.

This chain links TRBV29-1 with TRBJ2-1, with TRBD2 matching 8 bases. V gave up 3 bases and J gave up 6 bases; unmatched junction bases: 16. The V gene's germline CDR1 is SQVTM and CDR2 ANQGSEA. The CDR3 is made up of 17 amino acids. The CDR3 nucleotides read TGCAGCGTTGACTCAGCCCAATCCGGGACTAGGGGCAATGAGCAGTTCTTC. Amino acids: CSVDSAQSGTRGNEQFF.

This clone appeared a few times. The gene calls are TRBV9 and TRBJ2-1; 7 bases map to TRBD2. After removal of 0 bases from V and 3 bases from J, the junction contained 3 bases not matched to a gene. The CDR3 has 15 residues. Germline V gene sequence: CDR1 SGDLS, CDR2 YYNGEE. The CDR3, as DNA: TGTGCCAGCAGCGTAGGCGCGGGAGTCTACAATGAGCAGTTCTTC. This sequence encodes CASSVGAGVYNEQFF. Supplemented by reference TRBV9 and TRBJ2-1, the full variable domain reads DSGVTQTPKHLITATGQRVTLRCSPRSGDLSVYWYQQSLDQGLQFLIQYYNGEERAKGNILERFSAQQFPDLHSELNLSSLELGDSALYFCASSVGAGVYNEQFFGPGTRLTVL.

The chain has TRBV6-4 and TRBJ2-2, with D possibly being TRBD1 (5 bases). CDR1 and CDR2 (germline): MRHNA, SNTAGT. The CDR3 spans 16 residues. Trimming removed 6 bases from V and 6 bases from J, with 20 bases in between. CDR3 residues: CASSKGAGSSAGELFF. The CDR3 bases are TGTGCCAGCAGCAAAGGGGCAGGATCCTCGGCCGGGGAGCTGTTTTTT.

The chain is built from TRBV6-4 and TRBJ2-5; TRBD2 matches 9 bases. V was clipped by 6 bases and J by 1 base; unmatched bases: 6. Looked up from germline, CDR1 is MRHNA and CDR2 is SNTAGT. This CDR3 has 15 residues. CDR3 in DNA: TGTGCCAGCAGGGTACTAGCGGGCAGCCAAGAGACCCAGTACTTC. Translation: CASRVLAGSQETQYF.

V usage is TRBV7-2 and J usage is TRBJ1-5; D remains ambiguous. V shed 5 bases and J shed 1 base, with 12 bases lying between them. Germline lookup yields CDR1 SGHTA and CDR2 FQGNSA. This CDR3 spans 15 amino acids. The CDR3, as DNA: TGTGCCAGCAGCGGACGGACGGGGAGCAATCAGCCCCAGCATTTT. It translates to CASSGRTGSNQPQHF.

The chain is built from TRBV9 and TRBJ2-3; 8 nucleotides line up with TRBD2. CDR3 size: 18 residues. Germline assignment: CDR1 SGDLS and CDR2 YYNGEE. The V gene end was trimmed by 0 bases and the J gene end by 4 bases; junction bases not matched to a gene: 13. The CDR3 here is CASSVEAGALRVADTQYF. Here the CDR3 DNA reads TGTGCCAGCAGCGTAGAAGCGGGAGCCCTCCGGGTAGCAGATACGCAGTATTTT.

The chain carries TRBV11-3 and TRBJ2-1; maybe TRBD2 (6 bases). CDR3 size: 13 residues. V lost 4 bases to trimming and J lost 8 bases, with 12 bases between them. In germline, CDR1 is SGHNT, CDR2 YENEEA. For the CDR3, the DNA is TGTGCCAGCAGCTCGGGACTGCCTCATGAGCAGTTCTTC. Residues: CASSSGLPHEQFF.

This clone appeared once. J is TRBJ2-6 and V is TRBV6-4; tentative D call: TRBD2 (5 bases). The CDR3 sequence is 14 residues long. Trimming pared 6 bases from V and 2 bases from J, leaving 8 bases between. Germline values: CDR1 MRHNA, CDR2 SNTAGT. The CDR3 sequence is CASSLGAGANVLTF. In DNA form, the CDR3 reads TGTGCCAGCAGCCTCGGGGCTGGGGCCAACGTCCTGACTTTC.

The V and J genes are TRBV7-6 and TRBJ2-5, with no clear D. Germline-derived CDR1 and CDR2 are SGHVS and FNYEAQ. This CDR3 is built from 13 residues. Trimming shortened V by 5 bases and J by 1 base, and 8 bases separated the two germline ends. The CDR3 loop reads CASSPPSQETQYF. The CDR3 DNA sequence: TGTGCCAGCAGCCCCCCCTCCCAAGAGACCCAGTACTTC.

V usage is TRBV18 and J usage is TRBJ2-3; no clear D. Deletions cut 5 bases from V and 4 bases from J, with 10 bases between. CDR3 length equals 13 residues. Looked up from germline, CDR1 is KGHSH and CDR2 is LQKENI. DNA for the CDR3: TGTGCCAGCTCATCTGCGCAGGCAGATACGCAGTATTTT. Translating it yields CASSSAQADTQYF.

Comment on this clone: Other DNA sequences from this sample encode an identical CDR3 as well. This chain links TRBV7-2 with TRBJ2-3, with 7 bases fitting TRBD2. Trimming cost V 3 bases and J 3 bases; bases outside gene matches: 6. Germline V gene data show CDR1 as SGHTA and CDR2 as FQGNSA. The CDR3 covers 15 residues. The CDR3 loop reads CASSLAGVKTDTQYF. Written as DNA, the CDR3 is TGTGCCAGCAGCTTGGCGGGAGTGAAGACAGATACGCAGTATTTT.

This rearrangement joins TRBV11-2 to TRBJ2-2; 11 bases line up with TRBD2. The CDR3 spans 14 residues. The germline gives CDR1 SGHAT, CDR2 FQNNGV. Trimming removed 3 bases from V and 6 bases from J; junction bases left unmatched: 0. The CDR3 region has the DNA TGTGCCAGCAGCTTTAGCGGGAGGGCCGGGGAGCTGTTTTTT. Residues: CASSFSGRAGELFF.

The rearrangement links TRBV6-5 to TRBJ2-7; 7 nucleotides line up with TRBD2. Germline-derived CDR1 and CDR2 are MNHEY and SVGAGI. V gave up 6 bases and J gave up 2 bases; unmatched junction bases: 4. This CDR3 is built from 13 residues. The CDR3 loop is CASSPSGPYEQYF. CDR3 nucleotides: TGTGCCAGCAGCCCTAGCGGACCCTACGAGCAGTACTTC.

This chain links TRBV18 with TRBJ2-1, with no clear D. The V gene's germline CDR1 is KGHSH and CDR2 LQKENI. This CDR3 is 16 amino acids long. V lost 3 bases and J lost 3, with 15 bases in between. CDR3: CASSPTPALGYNEQFF. CDR3 coding DNA: TGTGCCAGCTCACCTACCCCTGCCCTCGGCTACAATGAGCAGTTCTTC.

J is TRBJ1-1 and V is TRBV2, with D perhaps matching TRBD1 (5 bases). This CDR3 contains 15 residues. With 2 bases removed from V and 1 base from J, the gap between germline ends came to 11 bases. CDR1 SNHLY and CDR2 FYNNEI come from the germline V gene. The CDR3 reads CASSEQLDKNTEAFF. The CDR3 nucleotides read TGTGCCAGCAGTGAACAGTTGGACAAGAACACTGAAGCTTTCTTT.

The chain combines TRBV6-1 with TRBJ2-7, with 7 bases matching TRBD1. J was trimmed by 0 bases and V by 8 bases; bases with no gene match: 4. The CDR3 covers 13 residues. CDR1 is MNHNS, CDR2 SASEGT, per germline. CDR3 amino acids: CASERDSSYEQYF. DNA for the CDR3: TGTGCCAGCGAAAGGGACAGCTCCTACGAGCAGTACTTC.

J is TRBJ2-6 and V is TRBV25-1; D remains unclear. The CDR3 consists of 13 residues. V lost 8 bases to trimming and J lost 1 base, with 6 bases between them. Germline CDR1 is MGHDK and CDR2 is SYGVNS. CDR3 nucleotide sequence: TGTGCCAGCGAACAGTCTGGGGCCAACGTCCTGACTTTC. This encodes CASEQSGANVLTF.

The chain has TRBV29-1 and TRBJ1-4; the D is unclear. Germline CDR1 reads SQVTM; CDR2 reads ANQGSEA. V lost 4 bases and J lost 5, with 5 bases in between. This CDR3 spans 11 amino acids. CDR3 nucleotides: TGCAGCGTTGTCGGGAATGAAAAACTGTTTTTT. Protein: CSVVGNEKLFF.

The CDR3 region has the DNA TGTGCCAGCAGTCTTGGGACAGGGGTGTTCAATGAGCAGTTCTTC. Encoded protein: CASSLGTGVFNEQFF. The rearrangement uses TRBV6-4 and TRBJ2-1; 10 bases fit TRBD1. Germline CDR1 MRHNA, CDR2 SNTAGT. CDR3 length: 15 residues. The ends lost 5 bases at V and 6 bases at J; junction bases unmatched: 7.

V usage is TRBV7-2 and J usage is TRBJ1-6; no firm D call. In germline, CDR1 is SGHTA, CDR2 FQGNSA. The CDR3 covers 14 residues. With 5 bases removed from V and 0 bases from J, the gap between germline ends came to 5 bases. The CDR3 DNA reads as TGTGCCAGCAGCCTCTCCTCCTATAATTCACCCCTCCACTTT. Protein: CASSLSSYNSPLHF.

V is TRBV5-1 and J is TRBJ1-6; perhaps TRBD1 as D (6 bases). V lost 4 bases and J 9 bases, leaving 14 bases between the germline ends. The germline CDR1 and CDR2 sequences are SGHRS and YFSETQ. The CDR3 sequence is 14 residues long. The DNA for the CDR3 is TGCGCCAGCAGCCAGGGGATAGGAATTTCACCCCTCCACTTT. This encodes CASSQGIGISPLHF.